This note documents a single T cell receptor (beta chain) sequence. Antigen: not known. Template switching with 5'RACE generated the TCR cDNA and added a universal primer site and UMIs. TCRdb reprocessed the 5' RACE reads with MiXCR, giving one entry per CDR3 protein. The sample lists tens of thousands of distinct CDR3 sequences, around 7% occurring once. The data stem from a study of T cells after yellow fever vaccination. The V segment lost 4 bases and the J segment 3 bases; nucleotides outside the gene matches: 6. Germline-derived CDR1 and CDR2 are SGHKS and YYEKEE (reference sequence). This CDR3 is 14 amino acids long. Study observations and caveats: Detected again after the booster were most primary-vaccination clones, at 95% to 97% CD4 and about 89% CD8. Faster peaking, at day 5 versus 15, marked a secondary response that was weaker.

Source: CD8+ T cells sorted from PBMCs, taken roughly 14 days after the first yellow fever vaccination. The rearrangement joins TRBV5-5 to TRBJ2-7, with TRBD1 matching 8 bases. This receptor was obtained from a man aged 18 to 35 who received the YFV17D yellow fever vaccine. DNA of the CDR3: TGTGCCAGCAGCCCCGGGACAGGCTGCTACGAGCAGTACTTC. Translation gives CASSPGTGCYEQYF.